This entry lists 32 T cell receptor beta chains sequenced from one sample in a study of blood T cell repertoires in COVID-19 (dated by TCRdb to about 2020). Preparation of the library involved the immunoSEQ multiplex PCR assay. Drawn from immuneACCESS, this table holds only the in-frame rearrangements with V and J called that TCRdb kept. Clones are partly lost; checked studies trace under half to an unresolved V gene and leave the rest unexplained. Present in this sample are 200,000 to 300,000 clones, approximately 80% of which were seen just once. The top ten clones comprise around 7.2% of the sample. The sequencing sample was made of peripheral blood. The source of these receptors is a woman of 80 years or more with COVID-19, enrolled during active disease.

The rearrangement uses TRBV30 and TRBJ2-6; weak D call: TRBD1 (5 bases). Germline values: CDR1 GTSNPN, CDR2 SVGIG (reference sequence). Deletions cut 0 bases from V and 4 bases from J, with 7 bases between. The CDR3 has 14 amino acids. The CDR3 DNA reads as TGTGCCTGGAGTGTAGGGGCCGGGGCCAACGTCCTGACTTTC. Its protein is CAWSVGAGANVLTF. Based on the CDR3 plus reference TRBV30 and TRBJ2-6, the full variable domain is SQTIHQWPATLVQPVGSPLSLECTVEGTSNPNLYWYRQAAGRGLQLLFYSVGIGQISSEVPQNLSASRPQDRQFILSSKKLLLSDSGFYLCAWSVGAGANVLTFGAGSRLTVL.

This clone was counted once. CDR3 amino acids: CAISDNRAYEQYF. CDR3 nucleotide sequence: TGTGCCATCAGTGATAACAGAGCCTACGAGCAGTACTTC. The rearrangement links TRBV10-3 to TRBJ2-7; D gene unclear. V lost 3 bases and J lost 2, with 8 bases in between. This CDR3 has 13 amino acids. Per the germline V gene, CDR1 is ENHRY and CDR2 is SYGVKD.

The V call is TRBV2, the J call TRBJ1-4; TRBD1 agrees at 9 bases. With V trimmed by 5 bases and J by 9 bases, 10 bases remained unmatched. The length of the CDR3 is 15 residues. Germline V gene sequence: CDR1 SNHLY, CDR2 FYNNEI. CDR3 DNA sequence: TGTGCCAGCAGTTTACAGGGGGCTCGTGGCCAAAAACTGTTTTTT. This codes for CASSLQGARGQKLFF.

This clone was seen only once. The chain combines TRBV6-5 with TRBJ1-2, with TRBD1 matching over 8 bases. The CDR3 is 14 amino acids. Looked up from germline, CDR1 is MNHEY and CDR2 is SVGAGI. Trimming cost V 6 bases and J 4 bases; bases outside gene matches: 7. The CDR3 region has the DNA TGTGCCAGCAGGGATAGGACAGGGCCCTATGGCTACACCTTC. Translating gives CASRDRTGPYGYTF.

On this clone: A read error may account for a junction end that differs from germline. This sequence joins TRBV6-5 and TRBJ2-3; the match to TRBD2 covers 7 bases. The CDR3 is 12 residues long. The germline gives CDR1 MNHEY, CDR2 SVGAGI. CDR3 DNA: TGTGCCACCGCTAGCGGAACAGATGCGCAGTATTTT. Translating it yields CATASGTDAQYF.

The chain carries TRBV5-8 and TRBJ1-2; D is possibly TRBD1 (6 bases). The V end lost 0 bases, the J end lost 2 bases, and 11 bases lay between the germline ends. Germline V gives CDR1 SGHTS, CDR2 YDEGEE. The CDR3 is 15 amino acids. The CDR3 is CASSLERGRNYGYTF. CDR3 DNA: TGTGCCAGCAGCTTGGAGCGGGGGCGAAACTATGGCTACACCTTC.

The chain uses TRBV4-1 and TRBJ2-7, with D possibly being TRBD1 (6 bases). The germline V and J ends were trimmed by 3 bases and 1 base, with 10 bases remaining between them. The CDR3 consists of 14 residues. Looked up from germline, CDR1 is MGHRA and CDR2 is YSYEKL. The CDR3 sequence is CASSQIGQSYEQYF. The CDR3 coding sequence is TGCGCCAGCAGCCAGATCGGACAGTCCTACGAGCAGTACTTC.

The chain combines TRBV7-8 with TRBJ2-2; 15 nucleotides match TRBD2. CDR1 SGHVS and CDR2 FQNEAQ come from the germline V gene. V lost 5 bases and J lost 4; bases outside the gene matches: 8. The CDR3 length is 18 residues. CDR3 loop: CASSPRTSGGAGTGELFF. For the CDR3, the DNA is TGTGCCAGCAGCCCTAGGACTAGCGGGGGGGCGGGCACCGGGGAGCTGTTTTTT.

The chain recombines TRBV6-5 with TRBJ1-2; D might be TRBD1 (6 bases). The CDR3 spans 15 residues. Germline assignment: CDR1 MNHEY and CDR2 SVGAGI. V lost 5 bases to trimming and J lost 2 bases, with 15 bases between them. The CDR3 sequence: CASSTRGGANYGYTF. The CDR3 DNA reads TGTGCCAGCAGTACCCGAGGGGGGGCGAACTATGGCTACACCTTC.

This clone was seen once. The CDR3 region has the DNA TGTGCCAGCACCTCCCGTCGGGCAGGGAACTCCTACGAGCAGTACTTC. Translating it yields CASTSRRAGNSYEQYF. V gene TRBV28 combines with J gene TRBJ2-7; maybe TRBD1 (5 bases). V gave up 7 bases and J gave up 0 bases, with 19 bases separating them. The CDR3 loop spans 16 amino acids. Germline lookup yields CDR1 MDHEN and CDR2 SYDVKM.

This clone was picked up one time. V and J are TRBV5-8 and TRBJ1-2; D may be TRBD1 (6 bases). The V and J ends lost 4 bases and 8 bases respectively, with 18 bases between them. CDR3 size: 14 residues. Per germline, CDR1 SGHTS and CDR2 YDEGEE. CDR3 sequence: CASSTTGSSSGYTF. The CDR3 DNA follows: TGTGCCAGCAGCACGACAGGATCAAGCAGCGGCTACACCTTC.

This clone has just a few counts. J is TRBJ1-1 and V is TRBV2; no reliable D call. The CDR3 is 13 residues long. Trimming removed 5 bases from V and 0 bases from J, with 7 bases in between. CDR1 is SNHLY, CDR2 FYNNEI, per germline. CDR3 sequence reads: CASSPRLNTEAFF. DNA of the CDR3: TGTGCCAGCAGTCCCAGGCTGAACACTGAAGCTTTCTTT.

V usage is TRBV19 and J usage is TRBJ1-1; TRBD1 is a possible D gene (5 bases). CDR1 is LNHDA and CDR2 is SQIVND in the germline V gene (reference sequence). The CDR3 totals 15 residues. V was cut by 2 bases and J by 1 base, with 11 bases left in between. This CDR3 is CASSIMGGGNTEAFF. CDR3 nucleotide sequence: TGTGCCAGTAGTATAATGGGCGGGGGGAACACTGAAGCTTTCTTT.

This clone showed up just once. The chain carries TRBV5-1 and TRBJ2-3, with D unclear. The V end was cut by 4 bases, the J end by 1 base, with 13 bases between. This CDR3 has 15 amino acids. The germline V gene has CDR1 SGHRS and CDR2 YFSETQ. CDR3 loop: CASSTFNPGTDTQYF. CDR3 DNA sequence: TGCGCCAGCAGCACGTTTAACCCGGGCACAGATACGCAGTATTTT.

This clone showed up just once. The V call is TRBV28, the J call TRBJ2-7, with D possibly matching TRBD2 (5 bases). The V end lost 3 bases, the J end lost 3 bases, and 9 bases lay between the germline ends. The CDR3 has 13 residues. Germline lookup yields CDR1 MDHEN and CDR2 SYDVKM. The CDR3 region is CASSLGGYYEQYF. As DNA, the CDR3 is TGTGCCAGCAGTTTGGGCGGGTACTACGAGCAGTACTTC.

This rearrangement joins TRBV7-2 to TRBJ1-2, with TRBD1 identical over 10 bases. Germline CDR1 reads SGHTA; CDR2 reads FQGNSA. The CDR3 is 14 amino acids. The trim removed 5 bases at V and 8 bases at J, leaving 8 bases unmatched. Here the CDR3 DNA reads TGTGCCAGCAGCGGACAGGGGGGAATGGAGGGCTACACCTTC. Amino acids: CASSGQGGMEGYTF.

This clone appeared once. The chain couples TRBV18 to TRBJ2-7, with 13 bases that match TRBD2. There are 16 residues in the CDR3. V trimming: 3 bases; J trimming: 5 bases; junction bases outside the gene matches: 7. Germline loops: CDR1 KGHSH, CDR2 LQKENI. The CDR3 loop reads CASSPGLAGTGNEQYF. The CDR3 bases are TGTGCCAGCTCACCGGGACTAGCGGGGACTGGGAACGAGCAGTACTTC. Complete variable domain (other parts from reference TRBV18 and TRBJ2-7): NAGVMQNPRHLVRRRGQEARLRCSPMKGHSHVYWYRQLPEEGLKFMVYLQKENIIDESGMPKERFSAEFPKEGPSILRIQQVVRGDSAAYFCASSPGLAGTGNEQYFGPGTRLTVT.

This clone was seen just once. The rearrangement joins TRBV30 to TRBJ1-3, with 8 bases that match TRBD1. V lost 3 bases to trimming and J lost 6 bases; unmatched junction nucleotides: 4. The CDR3 has 13 residues. Looked up from germline, CDR1 is GTSNPN and CDR2 is SVGIG (reference sequence). CDR3 in DNA: TGTGCCTGGAGAACAGGGGGGAAAAACACCATATATTTT. It is translated as CAWRTGGKNTIYF. Full variable domain (remainder filled in from reference TRBV30 and TRBJ1-3): SQTIHQWPATLVQPVGSPLSLECTVEGTSNPNLYWYRQAAGRGLQLLFYSVGIGQISSEVPQNLSASRPQDRQFILSSKKLLLSDSGFYLCAWRTGGKNTIYFGEGSWLTVV.

This sequence joins TRBV7-9 and TRBJ2-2, with D possibly TRBD1 on 6 matching bases. Trimming cost V 5 bases and J 3 bases, with 16 bases left between them. The CDR3 is 16 amino acids. CDR1 and CDR2 (germline): SEHNR, FQNEAQ (reference sequence). The CDR3 sequence is CASSPFRDTHTGELFF. CDR3 bases: TGTGCCAGCAGCCCTTTCCGGGACACTCACACCGGGGAGCTGTTTTTT. Together with reference TRBV7-9 and TRBJ2-2, the CDR3 gives the full variable domain: DTGVSQNPRHKITKRGQNVTFRCDPISEHNRLYWYRQTLGQGPEFLTYFQNEAQLEKSRLLSDRFSAERPKGSFSTLEIQRTEQGDSAMYLCASSPFRDTHTGELFFGEGSRLTVL.

V usage is TRBV5-6 and J usage is TRBJ2-5, with D possibly TRBD1 on 5 matching bases. The CDR3 contains 16 residues. Germline lookup yields CDR1 SGHDT and CDR2 YYEEEE. Deletions cut 0 bases from V and 2 bases from J, with 14 bases between. The CDR3 region has the DNA TGTGCCAGCAGCTTGGCGGGCGAGACAGCACAAGAGACCCAGTACTTC. The encoded protein is CASSLAGETAQETQYF.

This chain joins TRBV6-4 and TRBJ2-3; 8 positions agree with TRBD2. CDR3 size: 15 residues. CDR1 MRHNA and CDR2 SNTAGT come from the germline V gene. Trimming took 2 bases from V and 2 from J; bases not matched to a gene: 3. CDR3 amino acids: CASSDREGNTDTQYF. CDR3 DNA: TGTGCCAGCAGTGACCGGGAGGGGAACACAGATACGCAGTATTTT.

The CDR3 here is CASSRKRLSPLHF. The CDR3 coding sequence is TGTGCCAGTTCAAGGAAGAGGCTTTCACCCCTCCACTTT. The rearrangement links TRBV28 to TRBJ1-6; no reliable D call. CDR1 is MDHEN, CDR2 SYDVKM, per germline. Trimming shortened V by 9 bases and J by 9 bases, and 15 bases separated the two germline ends. This CDR3 contains 13 residues.

V usage is TRBV6-5 and J usage is TRBJ1-6; 8 nucleotides match TRBD1. Germline trimming cut 6 bases from V and 7 bases from J; bases unmatched to any gene: 5. CDR3 length: 14 amino acids. Germline CDR1 reads MNHEY; CDR2 reads SVGAGI. In DNA form, the CDR3 reads TGTGCCAGCAGCCAGGGGGCTGGAAATTCACCCCTCCACTTT. Translating it yields CASSQGAGNSPLHF.

The V gene is TRBV18, the J gene TRBJ1-6; 8 nucleotides agree with TRBD1. The J segment lost 8 bases and the V segment lost 0 bases, leaving 6 bases of the junction unmatched. Germline values: CDR1 KGHSH, CDR2 LQKENI. This CDR3 spans 16 amino acids. The CDR3: CASSPPNRGAHSPLHF. The CDR3 DNA follows: TGTGCCAGCTCACCACCGAACAGGGGGGCTCATTCACCCCTCCACTTT.

This sequence joins TRBV5-1 and TRBJ2-7; TRBD1 aligns across 7 bases. V lost 2 bases and J lost 2; bases outside the gene matches: 1. The germline CDR1 and CDR2 sequences are SGHRS and YFSETQ. The CDR3 is 13 residues long. The CDR3 nucleotides are TGCGCCAGCAGCTTACAGGGGACCTACGAGCAGTACTTC. It specifies CASSLQGTYEQYF.

This sequence joins TRBV3-1 (or the pseudogene TRBV3-2) and TRBJ2-5, with TRBD1 as a possible D gene (6 bases). Germline CDR1 and CDR2: LGHDT and YNNKEL (reference sequence). The CDR3 contains 14 residues. With 7 bases removed from V and 1 base from J, the gap between germline ends came to 13 bases. The CDR3 reads CASILRGSQETQYF. CDR3 DNA: TGTGCCAGCATCCTAAGGGGGTCCCAAGAGACCCAGTACTTC.

This clone was seen a handful of times. The chain recombines TRBV5-1 with TRBJ1-2; 12 bases align to TRBD1. This CDR3 contains 15 residues. The trim removed 3 bases at V and 7 bases at J, leaving 7 bases unmatched. Germline V CDR1 and CDR2: SGHRS, YFSETQ. Here the CDR3 DNA reads TGCGCCAGCAGCTCACAGGGGACAGGGGGCGGTGGCTACACCTTC. It is translated as CASSSQGTGGGGYTF.

The V gene is TRBV4-2, the J gene TRBJ2-2, with 10 bases identical to TRBD2. Trimming took 1 base from V and 4 from J; bases not matched to a gene: 9. In germline, CDR1 is LGHNA, CDR2 YNFKEQ. This CDR3 is built from 18 residues. The CDR3 nucleotides read TGTGCCAGCAGCCAAGCCGCAGCGGGAGGGCCCGTCACCGGGGAGCTGTTTTTT. Its protein is CASSQAAAGGPVTGELFF.

The V and J genes are TRBV5-8 and TRBJ1-5, with TRBD1 matching 8 bases. V lost 3 bases and J lost 4; bases outside the gene matches: 6. The length of the CDR3 is 15 residues. The germline V gene has CDR1 SGHTS and CDR2 YDEGEE. CDR3 loop: CASSSGTGLNQPQHF. The CDR3 DNA reads as TGTGCCAGCAGCTCAGGGACAGGATTAAATCAGCCCCAGCATTTT. Complete variable domain (other parts from reference TRBV5-8 and TRBJ1-5): EAGVTQSPTHLIKTRGQQATLRCSPISGHTSVYWYQQALGLGLQFLLWYDEGEERNRGNFPPRFSGRQFPNYSSELNVNALELEDSALYLCASSSGTGLNQPQHFGDGTRLSIL.

This chain connects TRBV12-2 to TRBJ1-1; the table calls TRBD1, which could not be checked here. TRBV12-2 is a known pseudogene. The CDR3 has 22 amino acids. CDR3 region: CASRLALGVPGQTTKENTEAFF. Written as DNA, the CDR3 is TGTGCAAGTCGCTTAGCGCTGGGGGTCCCGGGACAGACCACAAAGGAGAACACTGAAGCTTTCTTT.

This chain uses TRBV30 with TRBJ1-2; D perhaps matches TRBD1 (6 bases). V was pared by 1 base and J by 9 bases, with 15 bases between. Per the germline V gene, CDR1 is GTSNPN and CDR2 is SVGIG (reference sequence). The CDR3 sequence is 13 residues long. The CDR3 is CAWSGRTDARYTF. Written as DNA, the CDR3 is TGTGCCTGGAGTGGGCGGACAGACGCCCGCTACACCTTC.

The CDR3 sequence is CASSFPTGDGGELFF. The CDR3 nucleotides are TGCGCCAGCAGCTTCCCGACAGGGGACGGCGGGGAGCTGTTTTTT. The gene calls are TRBV5-1 and TRBJ2-2; 8 bases map to TRBD1. This CDR3 is 15 amino acids long. Germline V gene data show CDR1 as SGHRS and CDR2 as YFSETQ. V lost 2 bases, J lost 7 bases, and 7 bases stayed unmatched.